These T cell receptor beta chains were read from a single sample in a study of T cell repertoires in cytomegalovirus infection. The antigens for these receptors are not known. TCRdb re-called the reads with MiXCR, one entry per CDR3 protein. The sample consists of around 800,000 distinct CDR3 sequences, approximately 30% of them appearing once. The starting material was cultured CD8+ T cells from PBMCs, obtained from culture after CMV antigen stimulation. These receptors all come from a human donor in good health (CMV status not recorded). Some clones in this sample may be carry-over from other donors' samples. Each CDR3 is given without its conserved first and last residue.

TRBV11-3	ASSPGGSPLQETQY
TRBV7-9	ASSFFASTDTQY
TRBV19	ASTKLGFAQH
TRBV29-1	SVGIWTGGDYGYT
TRBV7-4	ASSFSGWDGSYGYT
TRBV27	ASSYLLAGNTQY
TRBV13	ASSLEGRTTRYEQY
TRBV6-2/TRBV6-3	ASTLGGQFPNEQF
TRBV7-4	ASRGGTGRNEQF
TRBV7-9	ASSLGYYPQETQY
TRBV6-2/TRBV6-3	ASSYLGGHQPQH
TRBV7-2	ASSFGQGTQPQH